These T cell receptor beta chains were read from a single sample in a study of blood T cells in healthy people across ages. TCRdb reanalysed the 5' RACE reads using MiXCR and keeps one entry per CDR3 protein. This sample has more than 450,000 distinct CDR3 sequences, with roughly a quarter found just once. This same sample was also part of a study on T cells of mothers and their children.

The sample taken for sequencing was blood. The source is a boy aged 2 to 10 in good health. CDR3s include the opening cysteine and the closing phenylalanine or tryptophan. A D gene is named only where the DNA matches it firmly. The size entry is marked missing in some rows and otherwise reads once, few, many or a size class.

TRBD2,17,TRBV3-1,TRBJ2-5,few,CASSQDLTSGGQETQYF,TGTGCCAGCAGCCAAGATCTGACTAGCGGGGGCCAAGAGACCCAGTACTTC
.,15,TRBV27,TRBJ2-7,many,CASSLSSGGIYEQYF,TGTGCCAGCAGTTTATCATCAGGGGGGATATACGAGCAGTACTTC
.,16,TRBV15,TRBJ2-2,once,CATSRDAGANTGELFF,TGTGCCACCAGCAGAGATGCGGGGGCCAACACCGGGGAGCTGTTTTTT
TRBD2,17,TRBV7-8,TRBJ2-7,few,CASSLTLAGGPGYEQYF,TGTGCCAGCAGCTTAACACTAGCGGGAGGGCCGGGCTACGAGCAGTACTTC
TRBD2,15,TRBV2,TRBJ2-1,.,CASSTFLAGEDEQFF,TGTGCCAGCAGTACCTTCCTAGCGGGAGAGGATGAGCAGTTCTTC
.,17,TRBV5-1,TRBJ2-6,few,CASSLELGSSGANVLTF,TGCGCCAGCAGCTTGGAGTTGGGAAGCTCTGGGGCCAACGTCCTGACTTTC
TRBD2,16,TRBV2,TRBJ2-5,.,CASSSGLAAYQETQYF,TGTGCCAGCAGTTCCGGGCTAGCGGCGTACCAAGAGACCCAGTACTTC
.,14,TRBV3-1,TRBJ1-1,.,CASSQSAANTEAFF,TGTGCCAGCAGCCAAAGCGCCGCGAACACTGAAGCTTTCTTT
TRBD1,15,TRBV20-1,TRBJ1-6,few,CSARAVNRGNSPLHF,TGCAGTGCTAGAGCGGTGAACAGGGGAAATTCACCCCTCCACTTT
TRBD1,16,TRBV7-2,TRBJ2-7,once,CASSSDTGTASYEQYF,TGTGCCAGCAGCTCAGACACCGGGACAGCATCCTACGAGCAGTACTTC
.,14,TRBV6-6,TRBJ1-5,.,CASNLGGKNQPQHF,TGTGCCAGCAACTTAGGGGGAAAGAATCAGCCCCAGCATTTT
TRBD1,14,TRBV12-3/TRBV12-4,TRBJ2-5,.,CASSLGTGGYTQYF,TGTGCCAGCAGTTTAGGGACAGGGGGCTATACCCAGTACTTC
.,14,TRBV12-3/TRBV12-4,TRBJ1-1,.,CASSFSQGLSEAFF,TGTGCCAGCAGTTTTTCTCAGGGGCTGTCTGAAGCTTTCTTT
.,14,TRBV7-2,TRBJ2-5,.,CASSLAGKQETQYF,TGTGCCAGCAGCTTAGCGGGAAAGCAAGAGACCCAGTACTTC
.,15,TRBV6-6,TRBJ2-1,.,CASSPQGGAYNEQFF,TGTGCCAGCAGCCCCCAGGGGGGCGCATACAATGAGCAGTTCTTC
.,14,TRBV13,TRBJ1-1,.,CASSPSTGDTEAFF,TGTGCCAGCAGCCCATCCACGGGGGACACTGAAGCTTTCTTT
TRBD1,17,TRBV27,TRBJ1-4,.,CASSPLSPGTGGEKLFF,TGTGCCAGCAGCCCCCTATCACCAGGGACAGGGGGGGAAAAACTGTTTTTT
.,17,TRBV6-2/TRBV6-3,TRBJ1-1,.,CASSYSKSRAMNTEAFF,TGTGCCAGCAGTTACTCGAAGTCTCGGGCCATGAACACTGAAGCTTTCTTT
.,17,TRBV28,TRBJ2-3,.,CASNAITVGQDTDTQYF,TGTGCCAGCAACGCTATTACTGTGGGCCAAGACACAGATACGCAGTATTTT
TRBD2,14,TRBV7-9,TRBJ2-3,few,CASSFSGRADTQYF,TGTGCCAGCAGCTTCTCCGGGAGGGCCGATACGCAGTATTTT
.,15,TRBV6-5,TRBJ2-7,.,CASSYGGGGTYEQYF,TGTGCCAGCAGTTACGGAGGCGGGGGCACCTACGAGCAGTACTTC
.,13,TRBV5-5,TRBJ2-2,few,CASSLGLSGELFF,TGTGCCAGCAGCTTAGGGTTGTCCGGGGAGCTGTTTTTT